Each of the 20 T cell receptor beta chains below was sequenced from the same sample in a study of cytomegalovirus exposure and HLA in healthy donors. With 60 Vbeta and 13 Jbeta primers, the PCR was carried out. Some clones are missing from TCRdb's copy, which holds only in-frame ones; the method was immunoSEQ multiplex PCR. The table records some 170,000 clones, around four fifths of them present only once. Material for sequencing was PBMCs. These TCRs come from a man aged 18 to 30 in good health and CMV-seropositive.

The chain employs TRBV4-3 and TRBJ2-1, with 7 positions matching TRBD2. Trimming cost V 0 bases and J 10 bases; bases outside gene matches: 6. CDR1 is LGHNA, CDR2 YSLEER, per germline. This CDR3 spans 14 amino acids. The CDR3 spells CASSQDQQRGEQFF. CDR3 nucleotide sequence: TGCGCCAGCAGCCAAGATCAGCAGCGGGGCGAGCAGTTCTTC.

V gene TRBV18 combines with J gene TRBJ1-1; 7 nucleotides align to TRBD1. CDR1 KGHSH and CDR2 LQKENI come from the germline V gene. The CDR3 sequence is 15 residues long. V was clipped by 5 bases and J by 3 bases; unmatched bases: 9. In nucleotides, the CDR3 is TGTGCCAGCTCATCAGATAACAGGGGACACACTGAAGCTTTCTTT. Translating gives CASSSDNRGHTEAFF.

The V call is TRBV7-9, the J call TRBJ2-1; 7 bases agree with TRBD2. V dropped 3 bases and J dropped 6; count of bases not matched to a gene: 2. The CDR3 runs 13 residues. Germline CDR1 reads SEHNR; CDR2 reads FQNEAQ (reference sequence). CDR3 coding DNA: TGTGCCAGCAGCTTGCGGGGGAGCAATGAGCAGTTCTTC. It codes for CASSLRGSNEQFF.

The genes are TRBV11-3 and TRBJ1-1, with a weak D call TRBD1 (5 bases). The CDR3 is made up of 14 amino acids. CDR1 and CDR2 (germline): SGHNT, YENEEA. The ends were cut back, 1 base at V and 4 bases at J, with 10 bases in the middle. CDR3 sequence reads: CASSLARATTEAFF. The CDR3 nucleotides are TGTGCCAGCAGCTTAGCCAGGGCGACCACTGAAGCTTTCTTT.

This clone was detected only once. The V call is TRBV9, the J call TRBJ2-3; 8 bases map to TRBD2. This CDR3 is built from 15 residues. Trimming at V came to 0 bases and at J to 4 bases, leaving 4 bases not matched to a gene. Germline-derived CDR1 and CDR2 are SGDLS and YYNGEE. The CDR3 DNA is TGTGCCAGCAGCGTAGGGGGGCGGGGGGCAGATACGCAGTATTTT. Translated: CASSVGGRGADTQYF. The whole variable domain, filled in from reference TRBV9 and TRBJ2-3, reads DSGVTQTPKHLITATGQRVTLRCSPRSGDLSVYWYQQSLDQGLQFLIQYYNGEERAKGNILERFSAQQFPDLHSELNLSSLELGDSALYFCASSVGGRGADTQYFGPGTRLTVL.

The chain is built from TRBV4-3 and TRBJ2-2; 9 positions match TRBD1. Germline V gene data show CDR1 as LGHNA and CDR2 as YSLEER. The CDR3 covers 16 residues. After removal of 2 bases from V and 6 bases from J, the junction contained 7 bases not matched to a gene. CDR3 in DNA: TGCGCCAGCAGCCAATTCGGGACAGGGCAGCCCGGGGAGCTGTTTTTT. It encodes CASSQFGTGQPGELFF.

This clone came up once. J is TRBJ1-1 and V is TRBV14; the match to TRBD1 covers 7 bases. Germline CDR1 and CDR2: SGHDN and FVKESK. Losses at the gene ends were 1 base for V and 9 bases for J; bases not matched to a gene: 8. CDR3 length: 14 amino acids. The CDR3 region has the DNA TGTGCCAGCAGCCAAGGAGGGGACAGCGGCAAAGCTTTCTTT. Its translation: CASSQGGDSGKAFF.

The rearrangement links TRBV4-1 to TRBJ2-3; TRBD1 is a possible D gene (6 bases). CDR3 length: 16 amino acids. CDR1 MGHRA and CDR2 YSYEKL come from the germline V gene. V shed 1 base and J shed 3 bases, with 14 bases lying between them. The CDR3 region has the DNA TGCGCCAGCAGCCAAGCGTTCAACACAGGGACAGATACGCAGTATTTT. Translation: CASSQAFNTGTDTQYF.

V is TRBV7-6 and J is TRBJ2-7, with D perhaps TRBD1 (5 bases). The ends were cut back, 2 bases at V and 5 bases at J, with 13 bases in the middle. CDR1 is SGHVS, CDR2 FNYEAQ, per germline. The CDR3 spans 14 residues. CDR3 in DNA: TGTGCCAGCAGCTTATATCCAGGGCCAGACGAGCAGTACTTC. It codes for CASSLYPGPDEQYF.

The rearrangement joins TRBV29-1 to TRBJ2-1; D is possibly TRBD2 (6 bases). The CDR3 contains 13 residues. V was shortened by 7 bases and J by 9 bases, with 19 bases between the two germline ends. Germline-derived CDR1 and CDR2 are SQVTM and ANQGSEA. The chain's CDR3 is CSAYSGRGFEQFF. Here the CDR3 DNA reads TGCAGCGCCTATTCGGGCCGGGGGTTTGAGCAGTTCTTC.

The rearrangement uses TRBV11-2 and TRBJ1-3; D is uncertain. The CDR3 totals 15 residues. The germline V gene encodes CDR1 SGHAT and CDR2 FQNNGV. Trimming removed 0 bases from V and 4 bases from J, with 10 bases in between. CDR3 in amino acids: CASSLDGGTGNTIYF. CDR3 DNA: TGTGCCAGCAGCTTAGATGGAGGTACCGGAAACACCATATATTTT.

V is TRBV7-8 and J is TRBJ1-1; weak D call: TRBD1 (6 bases). The CDR3 contains 15 residues. In germline, CDR1 is SGHVS, CDR2 FQNEAQ. V lost 5 bases and J lost 9, with 22 bases in between. The CDR3 DNA sequence: TGTGCCAGCAGCCGGGGGGCCCATTTTCCACTGAAAGCTTTCTTT. Residues: CASSRGAHFPLKAFF.

The CDR3: CASSPYGQDYEQYF. For the CDR3, the DNA is TGTGCCAGCAGCCCGTACGGACAGGACTACGAGCAGTACTTC. The chain has TRBV7-2 and TRBJ2-7; 7 nucleotides align to TRBD1. In germline, CDR1 is SGHTA, CDR2 FQGNSA. CDR3 size: 14 residues. Losses at the gene ends were 5 bases for V and 3 bases for J; bases not matched to a gene: 7. The full variable domain, rest sourced from reference TRBV7-2 and TRBJ2-7, is GAGVSQSPSNKVTEKGKDVELRCDPISGHTALYWYRQSLGQGLEFLIYFQGNSAPDKSGLPSDRFSAERTGGSVSTLTIQRTQQEDSAVYLCASSPYGQDYEQYFGPGTRLTVT.

This chain uses TRBV27 with TRBJ1-5; 10 bases line up with TRBD1. CDR1 is MNHEY, CDR2 SMNVEV, per germline (reference sequence). The CDR3 runs 15 residues. Trimming took 6 bases from V and 1 from J; bases not matched to a gene: 3. This CDR3 is CASRWTGGSNQPQHF. The CDR3 DNA sequence: TGTGCCAGCAGGTGGACAGGGGGGAGCAATCAGCCCCAGCATTTT.

The chain recombines TRBV7-2 with TRBJ1-5; D might be TRBD1 (6 bases). CDR3 size: 14 residues. CDR1 and CDR2 from the germline V gene are SGHTA and FQGNSA. V lost 1 base, J lost 4 bases, and 8 bases lay in between. The CDR3 DNA sequence: TGTGCCAGCAGCTTAGGAACAGGGAATCAGCCCCAGCATTTT. Translation: CASSLGTGNQPQHF.

The rearrangement uses TRBV5-4 and TRBJ2-1, with D hard to call. This CDR3 is 12 amino acids long. The V and J ends lost 1 base and 10 bases respectively, with 9 bases between them. The germline CDR1 and CDR2 sequences are SGHNT and YYREEE (reference sequence). The CDR3 is CASSLLEQEQFF. The CDR3 nucleotides read TGTGCCAGCAGCTTGCTGGAGCAGGAGCAGTTCTTC.

The chain links TRBV5-1 to TRBJ1-1, with D unresolved. Per the germline V gene, CDR1 is SGHRS and CDR2 is YFSETQ. Between the trimmed V and J ends, which lost 3 bases and 0 bases, there was a span of 15 bases. This CDR3 has 16 amino acids. Here the CDR3 reads CASSSRGTVMNTEAFF. Here the CDR3 DNA reads TGCGCCAGCAGCTCCCGGGGAACGGTAATGAACACTGAAGCTTTCTTT.

The J gene is TRBJ2-1, the V gene TRBV29-1; 8 positions agree with TRBD1. Germline CDR1 reads SQVTM; CDR2 reads ANQGSEA. Trimming removed 6 bases from V and 2 bases from J; junction bases left unmatched: 9. The CDR3 has 15 amino acids. The CDR3 spells CSVTPGTGPYNEQFF. In DNA, the CDR3 is TGCAGCGTAACGCCCGGGACAGGACCCTACAATGAGCAGTTCTTC.

J is TRBJ2-5 and V is TRBV4-1; possibly TRBD2 for D (7 bases). This CDR3 comprises 19 residues. Germline CDR1 and CDR2: MGHRA and YSYEKL. The V gene lost 1 base and the J gene lost 2 bases, with 23 bases spanning the gap. The CDR3 sequence: CASSQVYFRGRGLQETQYF. DNA of the CDR3: TGCGCCAGCAGCCAAGTTTATTTCCGGGGGCGGGGGCTACAAGAGACCCAGTACTTC.

The chain uses TRBV9 and TRBJ2-1; 9 nucleotides agree with TRBD1. Germline values: CDR1 SGDLS, CDR2 YYNGEE. This CDR3 region has 16 residues. Losses at the gene ends were 0 bases for V and 6 bases for J; bases not matched to a gene: 7. CDR3 amino acids: CASSVEGQGSRNEQFF. CDR3 nucleotides: TGTGCCAGCAGCGTAGAGGGACAGGGTAGTCGCAATGAGCAGTTCTTC.